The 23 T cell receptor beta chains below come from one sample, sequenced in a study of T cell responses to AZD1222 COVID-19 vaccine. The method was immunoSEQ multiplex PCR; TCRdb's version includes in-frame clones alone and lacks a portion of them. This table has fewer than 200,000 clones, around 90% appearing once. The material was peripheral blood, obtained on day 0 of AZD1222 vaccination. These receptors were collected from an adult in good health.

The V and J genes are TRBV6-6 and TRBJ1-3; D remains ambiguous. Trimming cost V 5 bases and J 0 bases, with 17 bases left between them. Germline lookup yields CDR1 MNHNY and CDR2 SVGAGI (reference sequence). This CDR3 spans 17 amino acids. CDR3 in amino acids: CASSRDSAVTSGNTIYF. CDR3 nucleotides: TGTGCCAGCAGTCGAGACTCTGCAGTTACCTCTGGAAACACCATATATTTT.

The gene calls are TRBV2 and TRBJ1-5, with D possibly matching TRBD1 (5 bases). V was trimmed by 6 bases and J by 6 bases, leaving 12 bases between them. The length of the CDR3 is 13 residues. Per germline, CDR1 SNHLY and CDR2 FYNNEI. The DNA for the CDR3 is TGTGCCAGCAGGGGGGGATCGGGTCAGCCCCAGCATTTT. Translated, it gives CASRGGSGQPQHF.

The CDR3 DNA is TGTGCCAGCAGCCAAGATATGGCAGCGAACACTGAAGCTTTCTTT. Its protein product is CASSQDMAANTEAFF. The rearrangement links TRBV14 to TRBJ1-1; D unclear. Germline V CDR1 and CDR2: SGHDN, FVKESK. The CDR3 has 15 residues. V shed 0 bases and J shed 1 base, with 9 bases lying between them.

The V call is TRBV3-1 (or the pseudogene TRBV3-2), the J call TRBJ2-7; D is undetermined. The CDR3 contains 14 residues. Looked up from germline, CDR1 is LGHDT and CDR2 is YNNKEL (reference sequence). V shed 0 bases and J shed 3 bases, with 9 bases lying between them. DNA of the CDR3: TGTGCCAGCAGCCAAGACAACAGATTCTACGAGCAGTACTTC. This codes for CASSQDNRFYEQYF.

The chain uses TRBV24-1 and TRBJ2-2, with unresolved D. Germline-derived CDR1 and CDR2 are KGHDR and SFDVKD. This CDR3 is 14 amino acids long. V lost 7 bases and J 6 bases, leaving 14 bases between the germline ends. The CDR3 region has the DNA TGTGCCACCAGGGCAAGTGGGCGCGCCGGGGAGCTGTTTTTT. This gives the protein CATRASGRAGELFF.

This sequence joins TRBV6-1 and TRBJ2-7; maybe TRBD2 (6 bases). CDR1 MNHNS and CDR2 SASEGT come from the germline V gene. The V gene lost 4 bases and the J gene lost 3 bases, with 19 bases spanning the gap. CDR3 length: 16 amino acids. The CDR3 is CASSGLVPLSSYEQYF. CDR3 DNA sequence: TGTGCCAGCAGTGGACTAGTTCCCCTCTCGAGCTACGAGCAGTACTTC.

Here the CDR3 reads CASTIAVPGGGYTF. CDR3 nucleotide sequence: TGTGCCAGTACCATCGCGGTCCCAGGTGGAGGCTACACCTTC. This chain uses TRBV19 with TRBJ1-2; D call uncertain. CDR1 LNHDA and CDR2 SQIVND come from the germline V gene (reference sequence). V dropped 7 bases and J dropped 8 bases, with 20 bases sitting between them. The CDR3 sequence is 14 residues long.

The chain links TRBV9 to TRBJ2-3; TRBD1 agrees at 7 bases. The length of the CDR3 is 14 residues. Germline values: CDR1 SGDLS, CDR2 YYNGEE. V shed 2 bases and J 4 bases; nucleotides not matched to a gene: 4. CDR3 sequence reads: CASSVRQGSDTQYF. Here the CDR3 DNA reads TGTGCCAGCAGCGTGCGACAGGGATCAGATACGCAGTATTTT.

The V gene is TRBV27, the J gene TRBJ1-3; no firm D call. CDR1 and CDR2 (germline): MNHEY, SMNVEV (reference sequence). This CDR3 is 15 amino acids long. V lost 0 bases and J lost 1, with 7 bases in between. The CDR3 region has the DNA TGTGCCAGCAGTTTATCGTACGGGTCTGGAAACACCATATATTTT. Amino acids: CASSLSYGSGNTIYF.

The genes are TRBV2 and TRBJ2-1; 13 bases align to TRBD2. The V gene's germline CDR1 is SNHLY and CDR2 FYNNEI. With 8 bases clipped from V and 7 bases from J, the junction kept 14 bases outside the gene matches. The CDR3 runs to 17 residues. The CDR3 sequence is CASGTSGISRGRNEQFF. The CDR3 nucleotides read TGTGCCAGCGGGACTAGCGGGATCTCAAGGGGCAGGAATGAGCAGTTCTTC.

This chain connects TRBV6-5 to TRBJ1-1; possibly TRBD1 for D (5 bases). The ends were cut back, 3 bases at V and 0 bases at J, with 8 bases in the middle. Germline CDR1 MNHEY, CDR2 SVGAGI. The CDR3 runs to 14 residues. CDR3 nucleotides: TGTGCCAGCAGTTATCAGGGCCTGAACACTGAAGCTTTCTTT. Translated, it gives CASSYQGLNTEAFF.

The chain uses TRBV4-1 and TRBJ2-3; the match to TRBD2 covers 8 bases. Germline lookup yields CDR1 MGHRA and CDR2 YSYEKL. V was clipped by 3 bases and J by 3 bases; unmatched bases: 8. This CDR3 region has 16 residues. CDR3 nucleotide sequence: TGCGCCAGCAGCCATTTTAGCGGGATATTTACAGATACGCAGTATTTT. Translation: CASSHFSGIFTDTQYF.

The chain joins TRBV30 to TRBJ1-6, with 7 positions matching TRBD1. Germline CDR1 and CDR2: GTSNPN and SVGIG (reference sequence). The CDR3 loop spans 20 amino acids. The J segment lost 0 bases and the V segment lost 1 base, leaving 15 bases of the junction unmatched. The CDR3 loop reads CAWSALGTALTNSYNSPLHF. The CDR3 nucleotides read TGTGCCTGGAGTGCCCTTGGGACAGCATTAACGAACTCCTATAATTCACCCCTCCACTTT.

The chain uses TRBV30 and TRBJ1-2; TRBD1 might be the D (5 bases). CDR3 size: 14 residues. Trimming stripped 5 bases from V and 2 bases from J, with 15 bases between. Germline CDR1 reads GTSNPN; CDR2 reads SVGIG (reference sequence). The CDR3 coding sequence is TGTGCCTGGGGCCCGGGGGGAACAAACTATGGCTACACCTTC. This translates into CAWGPGGTNYGYTF. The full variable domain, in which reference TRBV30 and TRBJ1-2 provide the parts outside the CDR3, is SQTIHQWPATLVQPVGSPLSLECTVEGTSNPNLYWYRQAAGRGLQLLFYSVGIGQISSEVPQNLSASRPQDRQFILSSKKLLLSDSGFYLCAWGPGGTNYGYTFGSGTRLTVV.

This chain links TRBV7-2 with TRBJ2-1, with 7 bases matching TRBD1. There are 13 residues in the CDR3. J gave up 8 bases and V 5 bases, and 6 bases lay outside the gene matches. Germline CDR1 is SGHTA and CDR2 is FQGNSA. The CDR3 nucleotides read TGTGCCAGCAGCCACGGACAGGTTTATGAGCAGTTCTTC. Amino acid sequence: CASSHGQVYEQFF.

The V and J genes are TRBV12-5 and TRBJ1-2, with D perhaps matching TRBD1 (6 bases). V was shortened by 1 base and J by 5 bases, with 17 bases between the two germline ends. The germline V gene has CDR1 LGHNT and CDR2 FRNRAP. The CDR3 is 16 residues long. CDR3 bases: TGTGCTAGTGGTTTGGCCCTCCAGGACAGAAGATATGGCTACACCTTC. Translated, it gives CASGLALQDRRYGYTF.

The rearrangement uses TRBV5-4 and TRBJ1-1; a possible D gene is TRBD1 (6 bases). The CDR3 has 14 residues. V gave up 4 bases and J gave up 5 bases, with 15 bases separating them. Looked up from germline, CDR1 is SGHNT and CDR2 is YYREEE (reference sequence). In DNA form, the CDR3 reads TGTGCCAGCAGCCCGAGGGGGGGGAGAACTGAAGCTTTCTTT. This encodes CASSPRGGRTEAFF.

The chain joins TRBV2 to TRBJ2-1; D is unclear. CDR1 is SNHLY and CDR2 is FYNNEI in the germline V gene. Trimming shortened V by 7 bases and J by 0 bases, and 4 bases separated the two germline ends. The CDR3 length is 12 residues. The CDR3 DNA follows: TGTGCCAGCACGTCCTCCTACAATGAGCAGTTCTTC. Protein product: CASTSSYNEQFF.

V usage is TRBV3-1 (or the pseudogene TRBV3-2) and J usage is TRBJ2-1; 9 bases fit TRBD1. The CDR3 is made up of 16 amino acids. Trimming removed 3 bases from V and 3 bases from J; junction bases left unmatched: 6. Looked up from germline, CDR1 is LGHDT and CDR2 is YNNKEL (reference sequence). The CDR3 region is CASSHSGTGNYNEQFF. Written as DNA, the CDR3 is TGTGCCAGCAGCCACTCCGGGACAGGGAACTACAATGAGCAGTTCTTC.

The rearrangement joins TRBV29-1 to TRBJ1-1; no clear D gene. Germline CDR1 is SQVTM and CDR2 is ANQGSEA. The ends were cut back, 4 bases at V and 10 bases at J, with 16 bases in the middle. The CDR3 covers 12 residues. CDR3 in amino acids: CSVAGTAKGAFF. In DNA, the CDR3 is TGCAGCGTTGCTGGAACGGCTAAAGGAGCTTTCTTT. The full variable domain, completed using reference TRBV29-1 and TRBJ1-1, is SAVISQKPSRDICQRGTSLTIQCQVDSQVTMMFWYRQQPGQSLTLIATANQGSEATYESGFVIDKFPISRPNLTFSTLTVSNMSPEDSSIYLCSVAGTAKGAFFGQGTRLTVV.

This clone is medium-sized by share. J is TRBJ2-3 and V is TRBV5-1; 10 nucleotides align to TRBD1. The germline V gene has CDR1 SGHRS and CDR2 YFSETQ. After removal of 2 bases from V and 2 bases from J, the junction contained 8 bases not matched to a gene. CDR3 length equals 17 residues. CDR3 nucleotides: TGCGCCAGCAGCTTACATACCGGGACAGGGGTCACAGATACGCAGTATTTT. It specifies CASSLHTGTGVTDTQYF.

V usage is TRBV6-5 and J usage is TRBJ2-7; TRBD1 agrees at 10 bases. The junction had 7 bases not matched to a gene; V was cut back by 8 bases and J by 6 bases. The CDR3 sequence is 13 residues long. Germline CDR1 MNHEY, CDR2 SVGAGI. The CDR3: CASRGQGFSEQYF. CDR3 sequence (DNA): TGTGCCAGCCGGGGACAGGGGTTTAGCGAGCAGTACTTC.

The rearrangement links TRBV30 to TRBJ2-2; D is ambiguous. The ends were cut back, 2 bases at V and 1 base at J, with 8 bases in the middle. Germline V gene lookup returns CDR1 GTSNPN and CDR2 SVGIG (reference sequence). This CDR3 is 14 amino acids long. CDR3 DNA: TGTGCCTGGAGTCCTAGTTTGAACACCGGGGAGCTGTTTTTT. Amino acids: CAWSPSLNTGELFF.